Shown below are 30 T cell receptor beta chains from a single sample sequenced in a study of OX40 agonist ivuxolimab in advanced cancers. Here immunoSEQ multiplex PCR was the method, and the copy in TCRdb shows in-frame clones only, minus some. Of more than 30,000 clones listed, roughly three quarters are singletons. The input for sequencing was CD4+ or CD8+ T cells sorted from blood, taken in a trial of the OX40 agonist ivuxolimab. The receptors derive from an adult with an advanced solid tumor such as melanoma, head and neck, liver or kidney cancer.

The chain employs TRBV5-1 and TRBJ1-5; 7 bases agree with TRBD1. Per the germline V gene, CDR1 is SGHRS and CDR2 is YFSETQ. The J segment lost 12 bases and the V segment lost 0 bases, leaving 9 bases of the junction unmatched. This CDR3 has 14 residues. CDR3 DNA sequence: TGCGCCAGCAGCTTGGGGGACAGACCCTTAGTCCAGCATTTT. It yields the protein CASSLGDRPLVQHF.

The table lists this clone with a count of one. The chain is built from TRBV7-8 and TRBJ1-2; 8 bases fit TRBD1. Trimming removed 5 bases from V and 2 bases from J; junction bases left unmatched: 7. The germline V gene encodes CDR1 SGHVS and CDR2 FQNEAQ. The CDR3 length is 15 residues. The CDR3 nucleotides read TGTGCCAGCAGCCCAGGGGGCAGTACCAACTATGGCTACACCTTC. Translated: CASSPGGSTNYGYTF.

The rearrangement joins TRBV6-1 to TRBJ2-3; D not resolved. Germline V gene sequence: CDR1 MNHNS, CDR2 SASEGT. V lost 1 base and J lost 7, with 3 bases in between. This CDR3 spans 11 amino acids. The CDR3 loop is CASSEGYTQYF. The CDR3 nucleotides read TGTGCCAGCAGTGAAGGCTATACGCAGTATTTT.

This clone was detected only a few times. The V call is TRBV5-1, the J call TRBJ2-7, with D unclear. The germline V gene encodes CDR1 SGHRS and CDR2 YFSETQ. CDR3 length: 13 amino acids. The V end was cut by 4 bases, the J end by 5 bases, with 13 bases between. CDR3 amino acids: CASSPLDPDEQYF. Written as DNA, the CDR3 is TGCGCCAGCAGCCCGCTGGACCCAGACGAGCAGTACTTC.

The sample holds a few counts of this clone. The rearrangement joins TRBV9 to TRBJ2-7, with 7 bases that match TRBD2. Losses at the gene ends were 4 bases for V and 3 bases for J; bases not matched to a gene: 7. Germline CDR1 and CDR2: SGDLS and YYNGEE. The CDR3 is 14 amino acids. CDR3 amino acids: CASSPLASGYEQYF. The CDR3 nucleotides read TGTGCCAGCAGCCCCCTGGCTAGCGGCTACGAGCAGTACTTC.

This chain links TRBV5-1 with TRBJ2-6, with a tentative D call TRBD1 (6 bases). The ends were cut back, 5 bases at V and 2 bases at J, with 11 bases in the middle. Germline V gives CDR1 SGHRS, CDR2 YFSETQ. CDR3 length: 15 amino acids. CDR3: CASSTGSPGANVLTF. The CDR3 DNA reads TGCGCCAGCAGTACAGGGAGCCCTGGGGCCAACGTCCTGACTTTC.

This clone was seen a single time. The chain has TRBV11-2 and TRBJ2-3, with 15 bases identical to TRBD2. J lost 8 bases, V lost 5 bases, and 8 bases had no gene match. CDR1 is SGHAT and CDR2 is FQNNGV in the germline V gene. The CDR3 contains 16 residues. CDR3 sequence reads: CASSGGTSGRQSTQYF. As DNA, the CDR3 is TGTGCCAGCAGCGGCGGGACTAGCGGGAGGCAAAGTACGCAGTATTTT.

The chain couples TRBV18 to TRBJ2-2, with D maybe TRBD1 (6 bases). Per germline, CDR1 KGHSH and CDR2 LQKENI. Trimming stripped 5 bases from V and 1 base from J, with 14 bases between. The CDR3 runs to 16 residues. The CDR3: CASSTRQEQNTGELFF. The CDR3 DNA reads TGTGCCAGCTCAACACGACAGGAGCAGAACACCGGGGAGCTGTTTTTT.

This chain links TRBV4-3 with TRBJ1-1, with 7 bases aligning to TRBD1. Germline CDR1 LGHNA, CDR2 YSLEER. J lost 8 bases, V lost 0 bases, and 3 bases had no gene match. This CDR3 spans 13 amino acids. The CDR3 bases are TGCGCCAGCAGCCAAGACAGGGGGATGGAAGCTTTCTTT. The encoded protein is CASSQDRGMEAFF.

CDR3 sequence (DNA): TGTGCCAGCAGTAATCCGGGACTAGCGGTGATCACAGATACGCAGTATTTT. Its translation: CASSNPGLAVITDTQYF. The V and J genes are TRBV28 and TRBJ2-3, with 11 nucleotides matching TRBD2. V shed 5 bases, J shed 2 bases, and the junction held 9 bases outside the gene matches. The CDR3 sequence is 17 residues long. Germline V gene lookup returns CDR1 MDHEN and CDR2 SYDVKM.

This clone came up once. The chain carries TRBV2 and TRBJ1-1, with unresolved D. The CDR3 totals 14 residues. The germline CDR1 and CDR2 sequences are SNHLY and FYNNEI. Trimming stripped 6 bases from V and 1 base from J, with 12 bases between. CDR3 protein: CASSLLRQNTEAFF. CDR3 nucleotides: TGTGCCAGCAGCCTTCTACGACAGAACACTGAAGCTTTCTTT.

The rearrangement joins TRBV6-5 to TRBJ1-5; 12 nucleotides line up with TRBD1. Germline assignment: CDR1 MNHEY and CDR2 SVGAGI. The CDR3 loop spans 14 amino acids. The junction had 3 bases not matched to a gene; V was cut back by 6 bases and J by 6 bases. CDR3 residues: CASSMGQGAQPQHF. The CDR3 coding sequence is TGTGCCAGCAGCATGGGACAGGGGGCTCAGCCCCAGCATTTT.

The V and J genes are TRBV11-1 and TRBJ1-1, with D maybe TRBD1 (6 bases). V was shortened by 5 bases and J by 0 bases, with 13 bases between the two germline ends. Germline CDR1 and CDR2: SGHAT and FQDESV (reference sequence). CDR3 size: 15 residues. The CDR3 protein is CASSPQGSLNTEAFF. The CDR3 DNA reads TGTGCCAGCAGCCCACAGGGATCTTTGAACACTGAAGCTTTCTTT.

The chain employs TRBV5-4 and TRBJ1-1; no definite D call. The length of the CDR3 is 14 residues. Germline CDR1 SGHNT, CDR2 YYREEE (reference sequence). V was clipped by 4 bases and J by 2 bases, with 12 bases between them. As DNA, the CDR3 is TGTGCCAGCAGCGCGGGCTTGGTAAACACTGAAGCTTTCTTT. It yields the protein CASSAGLVNTEAFF.

The chain combines TRBV5-1 with TRBJ2-1, with 11 bases lining up with TRBD2. CDR1 is SGHRS, CDR2 YFSETQ, per germline. CDR3 length: 17 residues. V shed 4 bases, J shed 0 bases, and the junction held 6 bases outside the gene matches. CDR3 sequence (DNA): TGCGCCAGCAGCCCGGGGACTAGCGGCAGCTCCTACAATGAGCAGTTCTTC. Its protein is CASSPGTSGSSYNEQFF.

The rearrangement uses TRBV19 and TRBJ1-1; unclear D gene. CDR3 length equals 13 residues. V lost 2 bases, J lost 6 bases, and 10 bases lay in between. Germline values: CDR1 LNHDA, CDR2 SQIVND (reference sequence). Here the CDR3 DNA reads TGTGCCAGTAGTATACGGGGTCTCGCTGAAGCTTTCTTT. Residues: CASSIRGLAEAFF. Full variable domain (missing parts from reference TRBV19 and TRBJ1-1): DGGITQSPKYLFRKEGQNVTLSCEQNLNHDAMYWYRQDPGQGLRLIYYSQIVNDFQKGDIAEGYSVSREKKESFPLTVTSAQKNPTAFYLCASSIRGLAEAFFGQGTRLTVV.

V usage is TRBV7-3 and J usage is TRBJ2-7; 13 bases are shared with TRBD2. CDR1 SGHTA and CDR2 FQGTGA come from the germline V gene. With V trimmed by 5 bases and J by 5 bases, 9 bases remained unmatched. The CDR3 is made up of 16 amino acids. CDR3 loop: CASSPWGTSGKNEQYF. The CDR3 DNA reads as TGTGCCAGCAGCCCCTGGGGGACTAGCGGGAAAAACGAGCAGTACTTC.

CDR3 sequence: CASSYYGRGNTEAFF. CDR3 nucleotides: TGTGCCAGCAGTTACTATGGGAGGGGAAACACTGAAGCTTTCTTT. This chain uses TRBV6-6 with TRBJ1-1; D may be TRBD1 (5 bases). The V gene's germline CDR1 is MNHNY and CDR2 SVGAGI (reference sequence). The CDR3 totals 15 residues. Trimming left V 1 base short and J 2 bases short, with 11 bases between.

The J gene is TRBJ1-2, the V gene TRBV6-5; TRBD1 is a possible D gene (6 bases). Germline V gene data show CDR1 as MNHEY and CDR2 as SVGAGI. V lost 6 bases to trimming and J lost 4 bases, with 15 bases between them. The CDR3 spans 14 residues. The CDR3 loop reads CASSNGGISYGYTF. In DNA form, the CDR3 reads TGTGCCAGCAGCAACGGGGGCATCTCCTATGGCTACACCTTC.

The V gene is TRBV29-1, the J gene TRBJ2-1, with 7 positions matching TRBD2. With V trimmed by 5 bases and J by 2 bases, 3 bases remained unmatched. The CDR3 sequence is 13 residues long. Germline lookup yields CDR1 SQVTM and CDR2 ANQGSEA. CDR3 bases: TGCAGCGTTCGGGCGGGAGCCTACAATGAGCAGTTCTTC. As protein: CSVRAGAYNEQFF.

The chain combines TRBV6-1 with TRBJ2-4; 9 bases are shared with TRBD2. The CDR3 consists of 18 residues. The germline CDR1 and CDR2 sequences are MNHNS and SASEGT. V dropped 2 bases and J dropped 1; count of bases not matched to a gene: 9. CDR3 DNA: TGTGCCAGCAGTGAATTTGGCGGGAGGGCGGGGGCCAAAAACATTCAGTACTTC. This encodes CASSEFGGRAGAKNIQYF.

Only a few counts were recorded for this clone. The chain carries TRBV5-4 and TRBJ2-3, with 7 bases identical to TRBD2. With V trimmed by 0 bases and J by 4 bases, 8 bases remained unmatched. Per the germline V gene, CDR1 is SGHNT and CDR2 is YYREEE (reference sequence). This CDR3 is built from 16 residues. The CDR3 sequence is CASSLAHAGAPDTQYF. Here the CDR3 DNA reads TGTGCCAGCAGCTTGGCCCACGCGGGAGCCCCAGATACGCAGTATTTT.

Written as DNA, the CDR3 is TGTGCCAGCTCCCCTGGGTGGGGCAGTTCCTACGAGCAGTACTTC. This sequence encodes CASSPGWGSSYEQYF. The chain recombines TRBV18 with TRBJ2-7; tentatively, D is TRBD1 (5 bases). The V and J ends lost 6 bases and 1 base respectively, with 16 bases between them. This CDR3 has 15 residues. Germline V gene sequence: CDR1 KGHSH, CDR2 LQKENI.

V and J are TRBV30 and TRBJ1-4, with a tentative D call TRBD1 (6 bases). The V and J ends lost 2 bases and 7 bases respectively, with 14 bases between them. Germline V lookup: CDR1 GTSNPN, CDR2 SVGIG (reference sequence). The CDR3 is 14 amino acids. CDR3 protein: CAWSKRGRFEKLFF. Written as DNA, the CDR3 is TGTGCCTGGAGTAAACGGGGGCGGTTTGAAAAACTGTTTTTT.

This chain joins TRBV6-5 and TRBJ2-3; 8 nucleotides line up with TRBD1. Germline V gene lookup returns CDR1 MNHEY and CDR2 SVGAGI. There are 14 residues in the CDR3. The J segment lost 0 bases and the V segment lost 6 bases, leaving 2 bases of the junction unmatched. The CDR3 is CASRRTGSTDTQYF. The CDR3 coding sequence is TGTGCCAGCAGGCGGACAGGGAGCACAGATACGCAGTATTTT.

V gene TRBV2 combines with J gene TRBJ2-7, with TRBD1 matching 9 bases. Germline assignment: CDR1 SNHLY and CDR2 FYNNEI. Trimming at V came to 1 base and at J to 4 bases, leaving 2 bases not matched to a gene. The CDR3 contains 14 residues. Here the CDR3 reads CASSEDRGQYEQYF. DNA of the CDR3: TGTGCCAGCAGTGAAGACAGGGGGCAGTACGAGCAGTACTTC.

This chain joins TRBV9 and TRBJ2-1; perhaps TRBD2 as D (6 bases). Germline values: CDR1 SGDLS, CDR2 YYNGEE. V lost 0 bases and J 3 bases, leaving 10 bases between the germline ends. The CDR3 covers 15 residues. The CDR3 bases are TGTGCCAGCAGCGTAGAGCCGGGGGACTACAATGAGCAGTTCTTC. Its translation is CASSVEPGDYNEQFF.

V usage is TRBV19 and J usage is TRBJ1-1, with 11 bases identical to TRBD1. The CDR3 runs 15 residues. In germline, CDR1 is LNHDA, CDR2 SQIVND (reference sequence). J lost 5 bases, V lost 7 bases, and 9 bases had no gene match. Here the CDR3 DNA reads TGTGCCAGTAACCAGCCCGGGACAGGGGGGACTGAAGCTTTCTTT. The encoded protein is CASNQPGTGGTEAFF.

The chain recombines TRBV6-5 with TRBJ1-2; possibly TRBD1 for D (5 bases). The CDR3 covers 14 residues. Deletions cut 6 bases from V and 6 bases from J, with 17 bases between. Germline CDR1 and CDR2: MNHEY and SVGAGI. CDR3 nucleotide sequence: TGTGCCAGCAGGGGACGGGGAAGTTTGCATGGCTACACCTTC. It codes for CASRGRGSLHGYTF.

This sequence joins TRBV9 and TRBJ1-6; 10 nucleotides match TRBD1. The CDR3 totals 14 residues. Trimming at V came to 4 bases and at J to 7 bases, leaving 2 bases not matched to a gene. CDR1 is SGDLS, CDR2 YYNGEE, per germline. In DNA form, the CDR3 reads TGTGCCAGCAGCCGGGACAGGGGAAATTCACCCCTCCACTTT. Translating it yields CASSRDRGNSPLHF.